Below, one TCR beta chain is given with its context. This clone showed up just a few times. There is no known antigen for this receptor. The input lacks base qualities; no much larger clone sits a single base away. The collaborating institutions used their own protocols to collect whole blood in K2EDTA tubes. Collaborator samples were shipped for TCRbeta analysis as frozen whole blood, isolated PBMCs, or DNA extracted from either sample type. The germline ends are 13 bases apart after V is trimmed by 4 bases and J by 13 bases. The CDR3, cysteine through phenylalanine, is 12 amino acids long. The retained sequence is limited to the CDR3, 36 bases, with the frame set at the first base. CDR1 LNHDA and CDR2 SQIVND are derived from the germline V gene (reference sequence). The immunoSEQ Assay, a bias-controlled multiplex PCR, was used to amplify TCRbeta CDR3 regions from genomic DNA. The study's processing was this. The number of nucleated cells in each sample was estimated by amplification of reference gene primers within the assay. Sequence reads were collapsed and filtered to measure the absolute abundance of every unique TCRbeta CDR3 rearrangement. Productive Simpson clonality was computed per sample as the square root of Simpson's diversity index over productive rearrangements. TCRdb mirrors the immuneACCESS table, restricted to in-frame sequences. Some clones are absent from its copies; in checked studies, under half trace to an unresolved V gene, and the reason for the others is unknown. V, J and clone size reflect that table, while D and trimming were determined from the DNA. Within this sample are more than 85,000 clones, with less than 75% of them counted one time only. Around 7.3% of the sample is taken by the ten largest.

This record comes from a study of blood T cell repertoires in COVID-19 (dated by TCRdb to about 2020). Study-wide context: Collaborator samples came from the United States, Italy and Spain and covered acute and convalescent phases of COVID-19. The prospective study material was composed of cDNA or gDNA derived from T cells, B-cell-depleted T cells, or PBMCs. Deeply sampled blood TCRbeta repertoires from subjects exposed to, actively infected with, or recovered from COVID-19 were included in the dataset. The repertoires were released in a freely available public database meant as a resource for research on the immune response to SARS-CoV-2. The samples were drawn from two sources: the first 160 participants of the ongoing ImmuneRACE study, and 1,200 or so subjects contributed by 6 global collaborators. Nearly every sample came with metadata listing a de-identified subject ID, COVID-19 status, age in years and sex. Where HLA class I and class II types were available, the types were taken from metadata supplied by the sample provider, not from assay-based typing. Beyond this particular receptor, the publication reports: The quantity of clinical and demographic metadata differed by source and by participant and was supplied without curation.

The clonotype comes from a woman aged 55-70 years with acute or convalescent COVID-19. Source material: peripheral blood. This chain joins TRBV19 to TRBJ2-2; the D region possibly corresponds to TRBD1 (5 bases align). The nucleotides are TGTGCCAGTAGTAGCAGGGCCTTGGTGCTGTTTTTT. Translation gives CASSSRALVLFF.